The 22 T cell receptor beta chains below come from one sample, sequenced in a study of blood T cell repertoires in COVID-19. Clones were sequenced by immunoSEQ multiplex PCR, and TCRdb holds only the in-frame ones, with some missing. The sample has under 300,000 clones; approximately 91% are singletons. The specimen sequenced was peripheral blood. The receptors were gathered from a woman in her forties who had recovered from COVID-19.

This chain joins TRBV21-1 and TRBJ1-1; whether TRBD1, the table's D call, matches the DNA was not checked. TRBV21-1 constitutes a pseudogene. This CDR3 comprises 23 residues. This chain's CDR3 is CASSTPQTVGRTDSIEGGTEAFF. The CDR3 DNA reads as TGTGCCAGCAGCACCCCCCAGACAGTGGGCAGAACCGACTCTATAGAAGGGGGCACTGAAGCTTTCTTT.

The CDR3 is CASGLVVDRPYEQYF. The CDR3 DNA is TGTGCTAGTGGTTTGGTTGTTGACAGACCCTACGAGCAGTACTTC. The genes are TRBV12-5 and TRBJ2-7; the D gene is possibly TRBD1 (5 bases). Germline values: CDR1 LGHNT, CDR2 FRNRAP. The CDR3 consists of 15 residues. V was trimmed by 0 bases and J by 2 bases, leaving 11 bases between them.

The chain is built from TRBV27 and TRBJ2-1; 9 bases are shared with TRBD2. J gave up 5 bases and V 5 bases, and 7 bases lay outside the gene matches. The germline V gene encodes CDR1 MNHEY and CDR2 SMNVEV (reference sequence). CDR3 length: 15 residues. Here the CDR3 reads CASSPGLARDNEQFF. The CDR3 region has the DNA TGTGCCAGCAGTCCAGGACTAGCGCGAGACAATGAGCAGTTCTTC.

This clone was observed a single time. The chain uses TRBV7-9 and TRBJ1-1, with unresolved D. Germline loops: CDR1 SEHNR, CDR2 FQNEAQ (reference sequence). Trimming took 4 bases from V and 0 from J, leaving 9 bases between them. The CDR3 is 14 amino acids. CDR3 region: CASSSRTMNTEAFF. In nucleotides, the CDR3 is TGTGCCAGCAGCTCCAGGACTATGAACACTGAAGCTTTCTTT.

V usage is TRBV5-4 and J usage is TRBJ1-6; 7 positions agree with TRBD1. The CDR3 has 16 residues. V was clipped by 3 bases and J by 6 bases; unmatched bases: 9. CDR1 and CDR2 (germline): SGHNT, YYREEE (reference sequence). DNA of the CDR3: TGTGCCAGCAGCTGGGGCCCTGGACAGGTTAATTCACCCCTCCACTTT. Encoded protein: CASSWGPGQVNSPLHF.

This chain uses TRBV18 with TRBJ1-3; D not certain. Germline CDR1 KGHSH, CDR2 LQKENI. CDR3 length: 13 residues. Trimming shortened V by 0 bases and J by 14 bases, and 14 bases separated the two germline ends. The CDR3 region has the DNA TGTGCCAGCTCACCACCGGCACCCCTGAAATTATATTTT. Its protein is CASSPPAPLKLYF.

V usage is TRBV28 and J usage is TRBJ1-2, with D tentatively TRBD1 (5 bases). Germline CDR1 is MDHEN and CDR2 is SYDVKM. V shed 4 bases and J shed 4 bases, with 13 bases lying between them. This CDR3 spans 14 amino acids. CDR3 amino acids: CASSSVGGGYGYTF. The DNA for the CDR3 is TGTGCCAGCAGTTCCGTCGGGGGGGGCTATGGCTACACCTTC.

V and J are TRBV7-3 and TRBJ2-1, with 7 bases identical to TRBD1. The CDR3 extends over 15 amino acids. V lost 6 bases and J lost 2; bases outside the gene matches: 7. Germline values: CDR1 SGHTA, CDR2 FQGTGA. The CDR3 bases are TGTGCCAGCAGAAGCACCGGGACAGCCTACAATGAGCAGTTCTTC. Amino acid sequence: CASRSTGTAYNEQFF.

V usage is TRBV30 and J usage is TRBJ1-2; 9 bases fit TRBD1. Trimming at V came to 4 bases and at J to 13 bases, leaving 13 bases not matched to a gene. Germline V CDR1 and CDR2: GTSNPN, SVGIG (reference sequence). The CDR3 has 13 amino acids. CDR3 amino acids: CAWMLFSGQGGTF. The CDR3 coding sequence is TGTGCCTGGATGTTATTCTCGGGACAGGGAGGCACCTTC.

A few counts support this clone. CDR3 nucleotides: TGCAGCGTTTCGGACAGGGGGTATGGCTACACCTTC. Residues: CSVSDRGYGYTF. V usage is TRBV29-1 and J usage is TRBJ1-2; TRBD1 matches 10 bases. V lost 5 bases, J lost 5 bases, and 2 bases stayed unmatched. The CDR3 totals 12 residues. Germline V gives CDR1 SQVTM, CDR2 ANQGSEA.

CDR3 sequence reads: CASSRAGTSTDTQYF. CDR3 DNA: TGTGCCAGCAGCAGAGCGGGGACTAGCACAGATACGCAGTATTTT. The gene calls are TRBV11-3 and TRBJ2-3; TRBD2 agrees at 7 bases. CDR1 is SGHNT and CDR2 is YENEEA in the germline V gene. The CDR3 is 15 amino acids. The trim removed 5 bases at V and 0 bases at J, leaving 5 bases unmatched.

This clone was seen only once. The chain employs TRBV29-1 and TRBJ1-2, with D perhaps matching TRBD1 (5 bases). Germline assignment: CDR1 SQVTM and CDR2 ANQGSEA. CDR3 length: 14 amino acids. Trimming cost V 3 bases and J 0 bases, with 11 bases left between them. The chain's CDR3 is CSVDRRGPNYGYTF. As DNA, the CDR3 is TGCAGCGTTGACAGGAGGGGACCTAACTATGGCTACACCTTC.

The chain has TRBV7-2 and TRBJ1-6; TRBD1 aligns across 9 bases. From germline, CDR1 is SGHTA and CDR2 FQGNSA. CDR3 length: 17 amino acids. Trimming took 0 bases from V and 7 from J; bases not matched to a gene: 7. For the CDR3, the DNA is TGTGCCAGCAGCTTAGCCGACAGGGGGATTGGGAATTCACCCCTCCACTTT. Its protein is CASSLADRGIGNSPLHF.

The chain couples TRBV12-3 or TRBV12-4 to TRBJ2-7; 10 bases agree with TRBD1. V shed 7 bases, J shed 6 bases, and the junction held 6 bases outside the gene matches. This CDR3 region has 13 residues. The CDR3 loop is CASTLTGGLEQYF. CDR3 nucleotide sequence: TGTGCCAGCACCCTGACAGGGGGCCTCGAGCAGTACTTC.

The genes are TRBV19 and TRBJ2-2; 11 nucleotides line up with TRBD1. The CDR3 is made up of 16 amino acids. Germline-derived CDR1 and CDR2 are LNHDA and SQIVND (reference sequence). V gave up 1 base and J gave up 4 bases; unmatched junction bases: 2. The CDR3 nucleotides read TGTGCCAGTAGTATAGCAGGGACAGGGGGCACCGGGGAGCTGTTTTTT. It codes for CASSIAGTGGTGELFF.

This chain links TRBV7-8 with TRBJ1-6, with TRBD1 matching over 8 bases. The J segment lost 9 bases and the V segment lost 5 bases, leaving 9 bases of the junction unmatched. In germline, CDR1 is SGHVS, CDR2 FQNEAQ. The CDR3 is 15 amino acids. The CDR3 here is CASSGRTGSGSPLHF. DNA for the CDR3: TGTGCCAGCAGCGGACGGACAGGGAGTGGTTCACCCCTCCACTTT.

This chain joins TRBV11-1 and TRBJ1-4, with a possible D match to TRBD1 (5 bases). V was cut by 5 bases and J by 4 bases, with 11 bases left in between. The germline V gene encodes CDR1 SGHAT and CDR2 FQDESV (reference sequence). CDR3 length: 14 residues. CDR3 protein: CASSAGLGNEKLFF. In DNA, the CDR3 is TGTGCCAGCAGCGCAGGGCTGGGTAATGAAAAACTGTTTTTT.

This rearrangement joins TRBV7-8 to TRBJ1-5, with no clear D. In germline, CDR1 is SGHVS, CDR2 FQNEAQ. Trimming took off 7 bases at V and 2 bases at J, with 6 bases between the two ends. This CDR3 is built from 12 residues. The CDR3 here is CASTTGNQPQHF. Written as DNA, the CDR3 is TGTGCCAGCACCACGGGCAATCAGCCCCAGCATTTT.

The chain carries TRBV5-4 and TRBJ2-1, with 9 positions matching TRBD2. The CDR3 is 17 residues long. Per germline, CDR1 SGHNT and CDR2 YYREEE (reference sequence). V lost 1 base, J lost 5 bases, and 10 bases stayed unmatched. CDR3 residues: CASSLHILAGDNNEQFF. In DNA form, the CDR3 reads TGTGCCAGCAGCTTGCACATCTTAGCGGGAGATAACAATGAGCAGTTCTTC.

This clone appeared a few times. In DNA, the CDR3 is TGTGCCAGCAGTGAAGCCTCCAGGACTCAGAGCTCCTACGAGCAGTACTTC. Protein product: CASSEASRTQSSYEQYF. The rearrangement uses TRBV2 and TRBJ2-7; D is perhaps TRBD2 (5 bases). V lost 0 bases, J lost 0 bases, and 15 bases lay in between. The V gene's germline CDR1 is SNHLY and CDR2 FYNNEI. CDR3 size: 17 residues.

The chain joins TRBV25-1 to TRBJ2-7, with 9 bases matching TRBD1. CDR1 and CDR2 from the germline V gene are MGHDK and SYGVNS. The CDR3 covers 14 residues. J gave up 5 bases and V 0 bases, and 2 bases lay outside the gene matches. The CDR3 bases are TGTGCCAGCAGTGAATACCGGGACAGGGACGAGCAGTACTTC. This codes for CASSEYRDRDEQYF.

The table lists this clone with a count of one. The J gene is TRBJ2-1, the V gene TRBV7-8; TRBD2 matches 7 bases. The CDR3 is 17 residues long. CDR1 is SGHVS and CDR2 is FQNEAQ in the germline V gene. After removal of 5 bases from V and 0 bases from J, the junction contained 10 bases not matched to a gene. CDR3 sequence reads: CASSPFSSGDSYNEQFF. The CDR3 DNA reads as TGTGCCAGCAGCCCCTTTTCTAGCGGTGACTCCTACAATGAGCAGTTCTTC.